A single TCR beta chain is shown here with its context. Its antigen remains unknown. These data come from a study of T cell responses to AZD1222 COVID-19 vaccine. Study observations and caveats: A mostly white British donor set with more females was recruited, and clonal diversity was possibly underestimated. At study baseline, merely five or six AZD1222 recipients were seropositive. An increase in Spike-specific TCR breadth and depth was observed after two AZD1222 doses.

Germline CDR1 is SGHRS and CDR2 is YFSETQ. With 2 bases clipped from V and 4 bases from J, the junction kept 4 bases outside the gene matches. This CDR3 contains 15 residues. Data came from immunoSEQ multiplex PCR; TCRdb stores just in-frame clones and leaves some out. There are 85,000 to 90,000 clones in the sample; around 90% occur only once, and about 2% lies in the top ten. The chain has TRBV5-1 and TRBJ1-2; 11 nucleotides line up with TRBD1. The TCR originated in an adult in good health. The input for sequencing was peripheral blood, taken on day 0 of AZD1222 vaccination. The CDR3 region is CASSFGQGAGYGYTF. In DNA form, the CDR3 reads TGCGCCAGCAGCTTCGGACAGGGGGCTGGCTATGGCTACACCTTC.